The text below deals with one TCR beta chain. Its target is not known. This sample was taken from a study of OX40 agonist ivuxolimab in advanced cancers. The wider study: The study treated patients with ivuxolimab, an agonistic anti-OX40 (CD134) antibody. With a range of about 20 to 79, age averaged approximately 54 years, and 75% to 90% were male. Findings of the study overall: Nonresponders, in some cases, also had low normalized T-cell clonal expansion.

Measured with immunoSEQ multiplex PCR; TCRdb has only the in-frame clones, and not every one. The sample holds over 15,000 clones, about 77% seen once. Germline lookup yields CDR1 SGHTA and CDR2 FQGTGA. The CDR3 consists of 16 residues. V was pared by 6 bases and J by 5 bases, with 19 bases between. Autoimmune disease history or systemic immunosuppression meant exclusion. This TCR was sampled from an adult with an advanced solid tumor such as melanoma, head and neck, liver or kidney cancer. This material consisted of CD4+ or CD8+ T cells sorted from blood, taken in a trial of the OX40 agonist ivuxolimab. The chain links TRBV7-3 to TRBJ2-2; D tentatively reads TRBD1 or TRBD2 (5 bases each). The chain's CDR3 is CASRLLPGTGTGELFF. CDR3 DNA: TGTGCCAGCAGACTCCTACCGGGGACCGGTACCGGGGAGCTGTTTTTT.